This TCR beta chain was sequenced in a study of T-cell memory formation after mild COVID-19. Study-wide results and caveats: Those CD4+ clones that contracted were mainly in CM and EM (CD8+ ones in EMRA). Some SARS-CoV-2-responding clones were already detected in memory before infection.

The CDR3 runs to 15 residues. CDR1 is MDHEN, CDR2 SYDVKM, per germline. The V gene end was trimmed by 4 bases and the J gene end by 4 bases; junction bases not matched to a gene: 5. TCRdb re-called the 5' RACE reads through MiXCR, storing one row per CDR3 protein. The sample yields roughly 200,000 distinct CDR3 sequences, over 20% seen once. Comments on this clonotype: What it binds is unknown.

This TCR was recovered from an adult woman who had mild COVID-19 (a few samples of this study predate the infection). Cell type and time point are not known. The chain employs TRBV28 and TRBJ1-2; 11 nucleotides agree with TRBD1. The sequenced sample consisted of PBMCs or a T cell subset sorted from them (not recorded which). The CDR3 loop is CASSSGQGGAYGYTF. The CDR3, as DNA: TGTGCCAGCAGTTCGGGACAGGGGGGCGCCTATGGCTACACCTTC.